The 13 T cell receptor beta chains listed next were all sequenced from one sample in a study of T cell responses to AZD1222 COVID-19 vaccine. Only in-frame clones appear in the TCRdb table, and some are missing; sequencing was by immunoSEQ multiplex PCR. This table holds 180,000 or so clones, 88% found once. The sequenced sample was peripheral blood, obtained 28 days after the second AZD1222 dose. These receptors were collected from an adult who received the AZD1222 COVID-19 vaccine.

V gene TRBV23-1 combines with J gene TRBJ1-5; D remains ambiguous. TRBV23-1 is reported as an ORF; its role is uncertain. This CDR3 spans 13 amino acids. V shed 8 bases and J shed 4 bases, with 12 bases lying between them. The CDR3 DNA reads TGCGCCAGCCTTCTAATACAGAATCAGCCCCAGCATTTT. Translated, it gives CASLLIQNQPQHF.

Written as DNA, the CDR3 is TGTGCCAGCAGCGGGCCCGGGACAGGGGGCGGGGGCAGGGATACGCAGTATTTT. As protein: CASSGPGTGGGGRDTQYF. The chain recombines TRBV5-4 with TRBJ2-3; 12 nucleotides align to TRBD1. The CDR3 runs 18 residues. The germline V gene encodes CDR1 SGHNT and CDR2 YYREEE (reference sequence). The V segment lost 4 bases and the J segment 6 bases; nucleotides outside the gene matches: 15.

Only one count was recorded for this clone. The J gene is TRBJ1-4, the V gene TRBV5-5; possible D gene TRBD1, 6 bases. The CDR3 runs 16 residues. V was shortened by 4 bases and J by 0 bases, with 13 bases between the two germline ends. Germline V gene lookup returns CDR1 SGHKS and CDR2 YYEKEE (reference sequence). The CDR3 loop reads CASSGGMGTTNEKLFF. CDR3 coding DNA: TGTGCCAGCAGCGGGGGCATGGGGACAACTAATGAAAAACTGTTTTTT. The whole variable domain, filled in from reference TRBV5-5 and TRBJ1-4, reads DAGVTQSPTHLIKTRGQQVTLRCSPISGHKSVSWYQQVLGQGPQFIFQYYEKEERGRGNFPDRFSARQFPNYSSELNVNALLLGDSALYLCASSGGMGTTNEKLFFGSGTQLSVL.

This rearrangement joins TRBV30 to TRBJ1-2; 9 bases are a match to TRBD1. The CDR3 is 11 amino acids. Germline V gene sequence: CDR1 GTSNPN, CDR2 SVGIG (reference sequence). J gave up 5 bases and V 8 bases, and 3 bases lay outside the gene matches. The CDR3, as DNA: TGTGCCGCTGGACAGGGGTATGGCTACACCTTC. Amino acid sequence: CAAGQGYGYTF. Complete variable domain (other parts from reference TRBV30 and TRBJ1-2): SQTIHQWPATLVQPVGSPLSLECTVEGTSNPNLYWYRQAAGRGLQLLFYSVGIGQISSEVPQNLSASRPQDRQFILSSKKLLLSDSGFYLCAAGQGYGYTFGSGTRLTVV.

The chain employs TRBV19 and TRBJ2-5; a possible D gene is TRBD1 (6 bases). Germline V gene data show CDR1 as LNHDA and CDR2 as SQIVND (reference sequence). The V end lost 4 bases, the J end lost 5 bases, and 11 bases lay between the germline ends. The CDR3 sequence is 13 residues long. The CDR3 reads CASSTRGSETQYF. CDR3 DNA: TGTGCCAGTAGTACCAGGGGATCGGAGACCCAGTACTTC. The variable domain in full, with the rest retrieved from reference TRBV19 and TRBJ2-5, is DGGITQSPKYLFRKEGQNVTLSCEQNLNHDAMYWYRQDPGQGLRLIYYSQIVNDFQKGDIAEGYSVSREKKESFPLTVTSAQKNPTAFYLCASSTRGSETQYFGPGTRLLVL.

This clone was detected only a few times. The V and J genes are TRBV19 and TRBJ1-6, with D possibly matching TRBD1 (5 bases). The germline gives CDR1 LNHDA, CDR2 SQIVND (reference sequence). This CDR3 comprises 15 residues. V lost 8 bases, J lost 7 bases, and 18 bases lay in between. Here the CDR3 DNA reads TGTGCCAGTCGGACGGGGCTGATGGTGAATTCACCCCTCCACTTT. Translating gives CASRTGLMVNSPLHF.

Of note for this clone: This sample also contains other DNA sequences that code for the same CDR3. The V and J genes are TRBV7-9 and TRBJ1-6; D remains ambiguous. The length of the CDR3 is 12 residues. Germline values: CDR1 SEHNR, CDR2 FQNEAQ (reference sequence). V gave up 1 base and J gave up 7 bases, with 2 bases separating them. The CDR3 DNA reads TGTGCCAGCAGCTTAGGGAATTCACCCCTCCACTTT. As protein: CASSLGNSPLHF.

The V and J genes are TRBV19 and TRBJ1-6, with a tentative D call TRBD1 (5 bases). The CDR3 spans 17 residues. Between the trimmed V and J ends, which lost 6 bases and 2 bases, there was a span of 17 bases. CDR1 is LNHDA and CDR2 is SQIVND in the germline V gene (reference sequence). CDR3 bases: TGTGCCAGTAGAGGGGCGCTGGGGCAGACCTATAATTCACCCCTCCACTTT. This codes for CASRGALGQTYNSPLHF.

The chain combines TRBV7-9 with TRBJ2-2; D uncertain. The CDR3 runs 16 residues. Germline V lookup: CDR1 SEHNR, CDR2 FQNEAQ (reference sequence). The V end was cut by 5 bases, the J end by 1 base, with 14 bases between. The DNA for the CDR3 is TGTGCCAGCAGCCCTAGGCCTACAAGGAACACCGGGGAGCTGTTTTTT. Its protein is CASSPRPTRNTGELFF. Using reference TRBV7-9 and TRBJ2-2 for the parts outside the CDR3, the full variable domain is DTGVSQNPRHKITKRGQNVTFRCDPISEHNRLYWYRQTLGQGPEFLTYFQNEAQLEKSRLLSDRFSAERPKGSFSTLEIQRTEQGDSAMYLCASSPRPTRNTGELFFGEGSRLTVL.

This clone was observed a few times. The rearrangement joins TRBV6-2 or TRBV6-3 to TRBJ2-7, with a possible D match to TRBD2 (5 bases). The germline CDR1 and CDR2 sequences are MNHEY and SVGEGT. The CDR3 is 15 amino acids. Between the trimmed V and J ends, which lost 4 bases and 2 bases, there was a span of 15 bases. CDR3 amino acids: CASSFPSGKTYEQYF. CDR3 sequence (DNA): TGTGCCAGCAGTTTCCCCAGCGGCAAAACCTACGAGCAGTACTTC.

The chain recombines TRBV2 with TRBJ1-6; D is possibly TRBD1 (6 bases). V was shortened by 3 bases and J by 6 bases, with 12 bases between the two germline ends. Germline CDR1 reads SNHLY; CDR2 reads FYNNEI. This CDR3 is built from 15 residues. CDR3 nucleotides: TGTGCCAGCAGTGATGTTGGGGGCCCTAATTCACCCCTCCACTTT. Amino acid sequence: CASSDVGGPNSPLHF.

In its sample, this clone was seen once. The chain joins TRBV7-9 to TRBJ2-1, with D unclear. Germline CDR1 SEHNR, CDR2 FQNEAQ (reference sequence). The CDR3 covers 16 residues. V was pared by 6 bases and J by 2 bases, with 17 bases between. CDR3 sequence (DNA): TGTGCCAGCAGTGACCTGGGGTTAAAAACCTACAATGAGCAGTTCTTC. It translates to CASSDLGLKTYNEQFF.

This chain connects TRBV6-5 to TRBJ2-5; D remains unclear. The V gene lost 5 bases and the J gene lost 7 bases, with 8 bases spanning the gap. Germline V gives CDR1 MNHEY, CDR2 SVGAGI. The CDR3 consists of 11 residues. Here the CDR3 DNA reads TGTGCCAGCAGTCAATCTTGGACCCAGTACTTC. This sequence encodes CASSQSWTQYF.